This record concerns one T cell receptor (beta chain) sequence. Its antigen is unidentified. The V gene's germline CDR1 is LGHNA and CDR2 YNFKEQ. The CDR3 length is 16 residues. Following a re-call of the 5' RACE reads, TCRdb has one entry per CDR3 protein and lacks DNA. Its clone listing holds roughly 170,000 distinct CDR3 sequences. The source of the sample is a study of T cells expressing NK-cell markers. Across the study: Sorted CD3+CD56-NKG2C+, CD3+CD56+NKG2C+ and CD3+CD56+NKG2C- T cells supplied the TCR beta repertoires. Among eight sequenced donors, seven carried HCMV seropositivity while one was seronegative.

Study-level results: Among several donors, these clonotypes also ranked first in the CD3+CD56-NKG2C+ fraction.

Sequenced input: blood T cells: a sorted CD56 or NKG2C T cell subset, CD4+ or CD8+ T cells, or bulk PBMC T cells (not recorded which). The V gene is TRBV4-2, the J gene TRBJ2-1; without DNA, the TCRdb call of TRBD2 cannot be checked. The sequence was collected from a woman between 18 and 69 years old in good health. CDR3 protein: CASSQDSLAGVNEQFF.